This TCR beta chain was observed in a study of T cells expressing NK-cell markers (dated by TCRdb to about 2020). With regard to the full study: Three sorted T-cell subsets (CD3+CD56+NKG2C+, CD3+CD56+NKG2C- and CD3+CD56-NKG2C+) from under ten donors had their TCR beta-chain repertoires profiled. Illumina HiSeq 2000/2500, MiSeq or NextSeq was used to sequence libraries as 2 x 150 bp reads. Among the eight sequenced donors, seven were HCMV-seropositive and one was HCMV-seronegative. The study sequenced eight donors, all healthy volunteers chosen at random: three men and five women. The paper as a whole reports these results and caveats: Those dominant clonotypes were again the most abundant among CD3+CD56-NKG2C+ cells in a few donors, at about 25-65%. Whether the expanded NKG2C-expressing T cell clones were specific for HCMV antigens remained unclear. In about 6 donors, the dominant CD3+CD56+NKG2C+ clonotypes were found to rank among the top 10 CD8+ clonotypes and to make up about 1.0-7.0% of CD8+ T cells.

HCMV serostatus was determined by detecting HCMV-specific IgG in serum with a commercial ELISA kit. Ficoll density gradient centrifugation was used to isolate peripheral blood mononuclear cells from blood. Data came from an Illumina HiSeq 2000. TCR beta cDNA libraries were prepared using 5'RACE template switching, which introduced a universal primer site and unique molecular identifiers. cDNA synthesis was primed from the TCR beta constant segment and was followed by two successive PCR amplification steps. In the authors' own workflow: MIGEC was used to demultiplex reads and group the reads by UMI, and MiTCR was used to assemble and quantify clonotypes. To exclude erroneous sequences, any TCR cDNA sequence not supported by at least two reads was discarded. The tcR package was used for downstream repertoire analysis, and clonotypes were matched between fractions using CDR3 nucleotide sequence together with V segment. VDJmatch was used to annotate antigen specificity against VDJdb, with one amino acid substitution in CDR3 permitted. Based on TCRdb reprocessing of the reads, there is one entry per CDR3 protein sequence, and DNA is missing. Clone size and V and J calls follow TCRdb, not the original study. The sample's own table lists 500,000 to 700,000 distinct CDR3 sequences. Approximately 4% of the sample rests with the top ten.

Concerning this clonotype itself: Its cognate antigen has yet to be identified.

The sequence derives from a man aged 18 to 30 in good health. Donor details come from another sample of the same person, matched by shared clones. The sequencing sample was made of blood T cells: a sorted CD56 or NKG2C T cell subset, CD4+ or CD8+ T cells, or bulk PBMC T cells (not recorded which).

The CDR3: CASRPPVSGANVLTF. The sequence joins TRBV5-1 to TRBJ2-6. Reading the germline V gene gives CDR1 SGHRS and CDR2 YFSETQ. The CDR3, from cysteine to phenylalanine, totals 15 residues. No DNA appears here.